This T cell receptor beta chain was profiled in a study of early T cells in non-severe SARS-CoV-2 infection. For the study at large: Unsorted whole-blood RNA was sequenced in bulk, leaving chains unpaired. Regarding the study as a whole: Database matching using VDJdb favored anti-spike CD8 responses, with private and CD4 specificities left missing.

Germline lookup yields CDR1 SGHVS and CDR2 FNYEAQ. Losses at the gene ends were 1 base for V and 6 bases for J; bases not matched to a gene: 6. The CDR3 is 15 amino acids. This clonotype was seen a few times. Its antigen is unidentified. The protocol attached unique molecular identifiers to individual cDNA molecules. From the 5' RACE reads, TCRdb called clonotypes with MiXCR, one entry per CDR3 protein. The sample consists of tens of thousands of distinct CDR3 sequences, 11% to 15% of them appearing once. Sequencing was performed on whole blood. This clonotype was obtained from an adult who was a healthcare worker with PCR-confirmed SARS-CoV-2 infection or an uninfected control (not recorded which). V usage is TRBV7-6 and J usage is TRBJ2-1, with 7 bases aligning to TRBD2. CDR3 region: CASSLEGGVPNEQFF. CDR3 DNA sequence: TGTGCCAGCAGCTTAGAGGGAGGGGTACCCAATGAGCAGTTCTTC.